This T cell receptor (beta chain) was recorded in a study of tumor-infiltrating lymphocytes in primary liver carcinoma. Without any cell sorting, roughly 20-33 mg of bulk tissue yielded co-extracted RNA and DNA. Primary liver carcinomas in the patients were surgically resected. Each tumor sample had over 80% viable tumor cells. Findings and caveats of the study: Tumor region pairs shared more overlap than did tumor-adjacent and tumor-blood pairs. The top-250-clone fraction was significantly higher in tumors than in blood (p = 0.039).

With respect to this clonotype: The antigen remains undetermined.

The investigators made TCR beta cDNA from 500 ng total RNA, using a constant-region primer. Sequencing libraries for TCR beta derived from three nested multiplex PCR rounds that used slightly modified ARM-PCR. TRBV1-TRBV30 forward primers paired with a C-beta reverse primer drove the first two PCR rounds, roughly 10 cycles each. TCRdb processed the multiplex PCR reads anew with MiXCR; each CDR3 protein has one entry. The repertoire holds tens of thousands of distinct CDR3 sequences, with 78% as singletons. There are 12 residues in the CDR3. The V end was cut by 9 bases, the J end by 7 bases, with 13 bases between. Germline V lookup: CDR1 ENHRY, CDR2 SYGVKD.

The sequencing input was liver tumor tissue from sampling region 3. Sample subset: tumor region T3, left-lateral pole. The V call is TRBV10-3, the J call TRBJ2-1; no definite D call. The clonotype comes from a man between 40 and 49 years old with primary liver carcinoma and hepatitis B virus infection. DNA for the CDR3: TGTGCCATTAGCTCCCCTAGGAATGAGCAGTTCTTC. Translation gives CAISSPRNEQFF.